This section outlines one TCR beta chain sequence together with its context. The antigen is unknown. The primer mix had 60 Vbeta and 13 Jbeta primers. Measured with immunoSEQ multiplex PCR; TCRdb has only the in-frame clones, and not every one. The table includes 150,000 or so clones, around 85% detected once. CDR3 length: 14 residues. The ends were cut back, 5 bases at V and 1 base at J, with 9 bases in the middle. Germline V lookup: CDR1 SGHTA, CDR2 FQGNSA. The sample originates from a study of cytomegalovirus exposure and HLA in healthy donors. Points from the study as a whole: A later analysis showed that HLA-associated TCR beta chains had undergone more clonal expansion than equally common others.

The chain carries TRBV7-2 and TRBJ1-3; D gene uncertain. The sample consisted of PBMCs. The source of this sequence is a man younger than 35 in good health and CMV-seropositive. Here the CDR3 reads CASSPRLSGNTIYF. CDR3 sequence (DNA): TGTGCCAGCAGCCCTAGGCTTTCTGGAAACACCATATATTTT.